These 15 T cell receptor beta chains were all obtained from the same sample, sequenced in a study of T cells in Graves' hyperthyroidism and ophthalmopathy. There were TCR beta CDR3 regions amplified from RNA transcripts. The HTBI set primed first-round TCR CDR3 RT-PCR. TCRdb re-called the multiplex PCR reads through MiXCR, storing one row per CDR3 protein. Here the sample spans around 270,000 distinct CDR3 sequences, around a fifth being singletons. Sequenced material: blood. The receptors come from a man aged 50 to 59 with Graves' ophthalmopathy.

The chain combines TRBV13 with TRBJ2-1; TRBD2 agrees at 12 bases. CDR1 and CDR2 from the germline V gene are PRHDT and FYEKMQ (reference sequence). The CDR3 is 20 amino acids. With V trimmed by 2 bases and J by 0 bases, 11 bases remained unmatched. CDR3 DNA sequence: TGTGCCAGCAGCTTATACGTTCGGACTAGCGGGAAGAGCTCCTACAATGAGCAGTTCTTC. Its translation is CASSLYVRTSGKSSYNEQFF.

V and J are TRBV6-1 and TRBJ2-6; the match to TRBD2 covers 7 bases. The germline V gene encodes CDR1 MNHNS and CDR2 SASEGT. This CDR3 comprises 16 residues. V lost 8 bases, J lost 0 bases, and 7 bases stayed unmatched. The CDR3 DNA reads as TGTGCCAGCCTCCGGCGGACTAGCTCTGGGGCCAACGTCCTGACTTTC. Encoded protein: CASLRRTSSGANVLTF.

This clonotype was picked up a small number of times. The CDR3 loop is CSARVWVAGIFDEQFF. The CDR3 bases are TGCAGTGCTAGAGTGTGGGTAGCGGGTATTTTCGATGAGCAGTTCTTC. The chain is built from TRBV20-1 and TRBJ2-1, with 7 positions matching TRBD2. Germline CDR1 DFQATT, CDR2 SNEGSKA (reference sequence). This CDR3 has 16 amino acids. J lost 8 bases, V lost 1 base, and 14 bases had no gene match.

This clonotype was detected many times. The J gene is TRBJ2-3, the V gene TRBV5-1, with TRBD2 matching 8 bases. Germline CDR1 reads SGHRS; CDR2 reads YFSETQ. CDR3 length: 12 amino acids. Trimming cost V 1 base and J 11 bases; bases outside gene matches: 3. CDR3 region: CASSLTSGLQYF. The CDR3 nucleotides read TGCGCCAGCAGCTTGACTAGCGGCCTGCAGTATTTT. The full variable domain, in which reference TRBV5-1 and TRBJ2-3 provide the parts outside the CDR3, is KAGVTQTPRYLIKTRGQQVTLSCSPISGHRSVSWYQQTPGQGLQFLFEYFSETQRNKGNFPGRFSGRQFSNSRSEMNVSTLELGDSALYLCASSLTSGLQYFGPGTRLTVL.

Of note for this clonotype: This clone may be a read error of a much larger clone one base away. This chain uses TRBV7-2 with TRBJ1-1, with D possibly TRBD1 on 6 matching bases. CDR3 size: 14 residues. The germline V gene encodes CDR1 SGHTA and CDR2 FQGNSA. The V and J ends lost 5 bases and 5 bases respectively, with 15 bases between them. For the CDR3, the DNA is TGTGCCAGCAGCCATTACACAGGGTTAACTGAAGCTTTCTTT. It codes for CASSHYTGLTEAFF.

This clonotype was detected many times. The chain uses TRBV20-1 and TRBJ2-1; possibly TRBD2 for D (5 bases). V lost 5 bases and J 4 bases, leaving 15 bases between the germline ends. Germline CDR1 DFQATT, CDR2 SNEGSKA (reference sequence). This CDR3 comprises 14 residues. The CDR3 DNA sequence: TGCAGTGCTCCGCTGATGGAGGCTTACAATGAGCAGTTCTTC. Its translation is CSAPLMEAYNEQFF.

The V gene is TRBV6-1, the J gene TRBJ1-1, with D perhaps TRBD1 (5 bases). The V end lost 8 bases, the J end lost 3 bases, and 16 bases lay between the germline ends. The CDR3 sequence is 14 residues long. Germline assignment: CDR1 MNHNS and CDR2 SASEGT. DNA of the CDR3: TGTGCCAGCGGGCCGAGAGGGGAGGACACTGAAGCTTTCTTT. Translating it yields CASGPRGEDTEAFF.

This clonotype was observed a few times. This chain uses TRBV5-1 with TRBJ1-3, with D possibly matching TRBD1 (5 bases). Germline V gene lookup returns CDR1 SGHRS and CDR2 YFSETQ. This CDR3 region has 16 residues. Trimming stripped 3 bases from V and 0 bases from J, with 13 bases between. For the CDR3, the DNA is TGCGCCAGCAGCTGGGGCGGTCCGTCCTCTGGAAACACCATATATTTT. Translation gives CASSWGGPSSGNTIYF.

This clonotype was seen more than once but under ten times. The chain joins TRBV4-2 to TRBJ2-2; the match to TRBD2 covers 14 bases. The CDR3 is 16 residues long. The ends lost 1 base at V and 8 bases at J; junction bases unmatched: 3. CDR1 is LGHNA and CDR2 is YNFKEQ in the germline V gene. In DNA, the CDR3 is TGTGCCAGCAGCCAAGGACTAGCGGGAGGGCTGGGGGAGCTGTTTTTT. This gives the protein CASSQGLAGGLGELFF.

This clonotype was picked up a small number of times. The V gene is TRBV9, the J gene TRBJ1-5; D call uncertain. V lost 3 bases, J lost 3 bases, and 7 bases lay in between. Germline lookup yields CDR1 SGDLS and CDR2 YYNGEE. This CDR3 contains 13 residues. The CDR3 sequence is CASSDSLNQPQHF. For the CDR3, the DNA is TGTGCCAGCAGCGACAGCCTCAATCAGCCCCAGCATTTT.

This clonotype appeared a few times. The gene calls are TRBV7-9 and TRBJ2-5; D may be TRBD1 or TRBD2 (6 bases each). This CDR3 has 12 residues. Germline V gene data show CDR1 as SEHNR and CDR2 as FQNEAQ (reference sequence). The V gene lost 8 bases and the J gene lost 5 bases, with 12 bases spanning the gap. The CDR3 region is CASGGRGETQYF. The CDR3 bases are TGTGCCAGCGGGGGGCGAGGGGAGACCCAGTACTTC.

The sample holds many counts of this clonotype. The chain recombines TRBV7-3 with TRBJ2-7; TRBD1 matches 8 bases. J gave up 0 bases and V 5 bases, and 3 bases lay outside the gene matches. Germline CDR1 SGHTA, CDR2 FQGTGA. The CDR3 has 14 residues. The CDR3 sequence is CASSPGQVSYEQYF. CDR3 DNA: TGTGCCAGCAGCCCGGGACAGGTCTCCTACGAGCAGTACTTC.

The table lists this clonotype with a few counts. The rearrangement links TRBV5-1 to TRBJ2-7, with 7 nucleotides matching TRBD2. With V trimmed by 4 bases and J by 3 bases, 4 bases remained unmatched. The CDR3 spans 13 residues. Germline lookup yields CDR1 SGHRS and CDR2 YFSETQ. In DNA, the CDR3 is TGCGCCAGCAGCCTCGGACTAGTCTACGAGCAGTACTTC. As protein: CASSLGLVYEQYF.

As to this clonotype: This clone may be a read error of a much larger clone one base away. The J gene is TRBJ1-2, the V gene TRBV20-1; a possible D gene is TRBD1 (5 bases). V shed 5 bases and J shed 6 bases, with 10 bases lying between them. The CDR3 length is 11 residues. The germline V gene has CDR1 DFQATT and CDR2 SNEGSKA (reference sequence). The CDR3 region is CSAGGVHGYTF. CDR3 nucleotides: TGCAGTGCTGGAGGGGTTCATGGCTACACCTTC.

This clonotype has a count of ten or more. The chain carries TRBV20-1 and TRBJ2-7, with TRBD1 identical over 8 bases. CDR1 and CDR2 (germline): DFQATT, SNEGSKA (reference sequence). This CDR3 is built from 13 residues. Trimming at V came to 4 bases and at J to 3 bases, leaving 5 bases not matched to a gene. In nucleotides, the CDR3 is TGCAGTGCTACCGGGACAGGTGGCTACGAGCAGTACTTC. It specifies CSATGTGGYEQYF.